This T cell receptor (beta chain) stems from a study of cytomegalovirus exposure and HLA in healthy donors. The overall study: About 85 million unique TCRs from HLA-typed donors were held in an early release of data. Findings and limits, study-wide: HLA allele associations emerged for 17,000 or so TCR beta sequences in a later analysis, at 0.05 false discovery rate. The study designated roughly 150 TCR beta chains cytomegalovirus-associated.

Germline values: CDR1 SGHAT, CDR2 FQNNGV. This CDR3 has 15 amino acids. The V segment lost 6 bases and the J segment 8 bases; nucleotides outside the gene matches: 10. On this clone itself: Its target is unknown.

Both 60 Vbeta primers and 13 Jbeta primers went into the PCR. Produced via immunoSEQ multiplex PCR; TCRdb's table is partial and in-frame only. The sample holds some 200,000 clones. V usage is TRBV11-2 and J usage is TRBJ2-1; 10 nucleotides align to TRBD2. Sequencing input: PBMCs. The sequence came from a girl aged 2 to 9 in good health and CMV-seropositive. CDR3 residues: CASRRGLAGVYEQFF. The CDR3 DNA is TGTGCCAGCAGGCGTGGGCTAGCGGGAGTTTATGAGCAGTTCTTC.